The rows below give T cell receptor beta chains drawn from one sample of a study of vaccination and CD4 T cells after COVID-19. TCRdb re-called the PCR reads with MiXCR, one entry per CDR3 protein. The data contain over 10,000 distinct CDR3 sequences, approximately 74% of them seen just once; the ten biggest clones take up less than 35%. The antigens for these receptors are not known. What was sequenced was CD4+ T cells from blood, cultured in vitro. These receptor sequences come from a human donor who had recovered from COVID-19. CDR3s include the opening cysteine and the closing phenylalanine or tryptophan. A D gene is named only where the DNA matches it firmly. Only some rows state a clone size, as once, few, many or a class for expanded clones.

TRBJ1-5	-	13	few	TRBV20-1	CSARWAPNQPQHF	TGCAGTGCTAGATGGGCACCCAATCAGCCCCAGCATTTT
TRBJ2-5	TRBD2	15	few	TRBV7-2	CASSLARTSRETQYF	TGTGCCAGCAGCTTAGCCAGGACTAGCCGTGAGACCCAGTACTTC
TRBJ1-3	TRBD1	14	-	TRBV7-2	CASRRGQNGNTIYF	TGTGCCAGCAGGAGGGGACAGAATGGAAACACCATATATTTT
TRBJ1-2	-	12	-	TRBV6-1	CAGAGSNYGYTF	TGTGCCGGAGCAGGGTCAAACTATGGCTACACCTTC
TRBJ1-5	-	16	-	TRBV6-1	CTSSEDRGGEGQPQHF	TGTACCAGCAGTGAAGATCGGGGGGGCGAGGGTCAGCCCCAGCATTTT
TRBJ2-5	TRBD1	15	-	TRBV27	CASSSPGQGSETQYF	TGTGCCAGCAGTTCACCGGGACAGGGTTCAGAGACCCAGTACTTC
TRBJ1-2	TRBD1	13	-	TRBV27	CASSSVAGGGYTF	TGTGCCAGCAGTTCTGTCGCAGGGGGAGGCTACACCTTC
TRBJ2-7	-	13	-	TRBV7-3	CASSFARDYEQYF	TGTGCCAGCAGCTTTGCCAGAGACTACGAGCAGTACTTC
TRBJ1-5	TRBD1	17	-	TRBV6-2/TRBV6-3	CASSYLGQGNGYQPQHF	TGTGCCAGCAGTTACCTGGGACAGGGGAATGGCTATCAGCCCCAGCATTTT
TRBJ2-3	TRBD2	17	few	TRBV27	CASSPFRTSGRTDTQYF	TGTGCCAGCAGTCCCTTCCGGACTAGCGGGAGAACAGATACGCAGTATTTT
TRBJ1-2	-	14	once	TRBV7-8	CASTFQGFGYGYTF	TGTGCCAGCACCTTTCAGGGATTTGGATATGGCTACACCTTC
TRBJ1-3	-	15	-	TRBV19	CASSIRAGDGNTIYF	TGTGCCAGTAGTATTCGGGCAGGCGATGGAAACACCATATATTTT
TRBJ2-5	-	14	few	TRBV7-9	CASSLDAVGETQYF	TGTGCCAGCAGCTTAGACGCGGTGGGCGAGACCCAGTACTTC
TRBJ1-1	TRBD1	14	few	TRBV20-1	CSSWTGATMTEAFF	TGCAGTTCCTGGACAGGGGCCACTATGACTGAAGCTTTCTTT
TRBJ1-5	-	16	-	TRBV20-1	CSATQGHIFSNQPQHF	TGCAGTGCTACCCAGGGACATATCTTTAGCAATCAGCCCCAGCATTTT
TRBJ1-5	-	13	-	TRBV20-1	CSAGGGGNQPQHF	TGCAGTGCTGGGGGGGGAGGCAATCAGCCCCAGCATTTT
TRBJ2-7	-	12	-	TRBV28	CASSLGSYEQYF	TGTGCCAGCAGCCTAGGCTCCTACGAGCAGTACTTC
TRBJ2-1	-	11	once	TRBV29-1	CSVSPLDEQFF	TGCAGCGTTTCACCGCTTGATGAGCAGTTCTTC
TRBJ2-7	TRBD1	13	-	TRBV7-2	CASRGQLRDEQYF	TGTGCCAGCAGGGGACAGCTACGAGACGAGCAGTACTTC
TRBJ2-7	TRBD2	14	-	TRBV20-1	CSAPGRGGPGEQYF	TGCAGTGCTCCCGGTCGGGGAGGGCCGGGCGAGCAGTACTTC
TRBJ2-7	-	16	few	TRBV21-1	CASSQDVRTGVGEQYF	TGCGCCAGCAGCCAAGATGTGAGGACAGGGGTTGGAGAGCAGTACTTC
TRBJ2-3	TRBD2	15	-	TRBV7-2	CASSLMGTKGDTQYF	TGTGCCAGCAGCTTAATGGGGACTAAGGGAGATACGCAGTATTTT
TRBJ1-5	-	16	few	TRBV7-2	CASSSTGLSLSQPQHF	TGTGCCAGCAGCTCAACCGGACTTAGTTTGAGTCAGCCCCAGCATTTT
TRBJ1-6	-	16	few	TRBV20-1	CSARDQRFLGNSPLHF	TGCAGTGCCAGAGACCAGCGGTTCTTGGGAAATTCACCCCTCCACTTT
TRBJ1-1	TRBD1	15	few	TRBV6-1	CANTRDRTPYTEAFF	TGTGCCAACACCCGGGACAGGACCCCCTACACTGAAGCTTTCTTT
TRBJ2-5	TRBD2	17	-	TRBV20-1	CSARDPRGLAGGPGQYF	TGCAGTGCTAGAGATCCCCGGGGACTAGCGGGAGGGCCCGGCCAGTACTTC
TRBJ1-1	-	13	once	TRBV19	CASEATANTEAFF	TGTGCCAGTGAAGCGACAGCGAACACTGAAGCTTTCTTT
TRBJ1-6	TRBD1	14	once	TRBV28	CASSGQALNSPLHF	TGTGCCAGCAGTGGACAGGCCCTTAATTCACCCCTCCACTTT
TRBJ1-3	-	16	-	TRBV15	CATSRESTLTGNTIYF	TGTGCCACCAGCAGAGAATCGACTTTGACTGGAAACACCATATATTTT
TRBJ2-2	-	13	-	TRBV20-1	CSASGGNTGELFF	TGCAGTGCTAGTGGCGGGAACACCGGGGAGCTGTTTTTT
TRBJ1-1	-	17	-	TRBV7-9	CASIQTGPQLLFTEAFF	TGTGCCAGCATCCAAACGGGGCCCCAGTTGCTCTTCACTGAAGCTTTCTTT
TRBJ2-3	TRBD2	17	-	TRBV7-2	CASSLARLAVSTDTQYF	TGTGCCAGCAGCTTAGCCCGACTAGCCGTTAGCACAGATACGCAGTATTTT
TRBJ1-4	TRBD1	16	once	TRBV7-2	CASSLSTGTGDEKLFF	TGTGCCAGCAGCCTGAGCACCGGGACAGGGGACGAAAAACTGTTTTTT
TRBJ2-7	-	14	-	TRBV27	CASSFWDRPYEQYF	TGTGCCAGCAGTTTTTGGGACCGCCCCTACGAGCAGTACTTC
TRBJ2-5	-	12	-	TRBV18	CASSRLAETQYF	TGTGCCAGCTCCCGGTTGGCCGAGACCCAGTACTTC
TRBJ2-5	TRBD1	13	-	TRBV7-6	CASSTGGQETQYF	TGTGCCAGCAGCACAGGGGGCCAAGAGACCCAGTACTTC
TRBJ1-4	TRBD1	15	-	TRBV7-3	CASSLTTGANEKLFF	TGTGCCAGCAGCTTAACCACAGGGGCTAATGAAAAACTGTTTTTT
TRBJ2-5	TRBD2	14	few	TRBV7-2	CASSLAGRGETQYF	TGTGCCAGCAGCTTAGCGGGGCGGGGGGAGACCCAGTACTTC
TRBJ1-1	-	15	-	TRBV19	CASGYVGSSYPEAFF	TGTGCCAGTGGTTACGTGGGCAGCTCATACCCTGAAGCTTTCTTT
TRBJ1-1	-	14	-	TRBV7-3	CASSLTGPDTEAFF	TGTGCCAGCAGCTTAACTGGACCGGACACTGAAGCTTTCTTT
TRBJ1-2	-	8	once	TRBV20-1	CTEGRDTF	TGCACGGAAGGGCGCGACACCTTC
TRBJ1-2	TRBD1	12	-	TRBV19	CASMDRAYGYTF	TGTGCCAGTATGGACAGGGCCTATGGCTACACCTTC
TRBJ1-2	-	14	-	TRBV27	CASSFRVSSYGYTF	TGTGCCAGCAGTTTCCGGGTTTCGAGCTATGGCTACACCTTC